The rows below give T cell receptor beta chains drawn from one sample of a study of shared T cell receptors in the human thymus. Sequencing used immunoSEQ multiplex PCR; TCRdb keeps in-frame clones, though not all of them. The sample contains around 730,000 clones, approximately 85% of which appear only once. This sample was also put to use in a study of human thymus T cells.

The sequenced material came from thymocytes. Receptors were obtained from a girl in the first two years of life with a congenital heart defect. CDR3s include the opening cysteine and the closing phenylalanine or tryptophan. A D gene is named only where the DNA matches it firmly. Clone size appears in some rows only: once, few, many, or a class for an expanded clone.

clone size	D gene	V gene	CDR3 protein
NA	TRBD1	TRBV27	CASSYAGGANYGYTF
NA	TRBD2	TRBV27	CASRPLAGASYNEQFF
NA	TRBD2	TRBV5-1	CASSFKDGGARNDEQFF
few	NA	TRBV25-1	CASSETDSSYGYTF
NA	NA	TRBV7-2	CASSLVRGQKYGYTF
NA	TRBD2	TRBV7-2	CASTSGTSSPREKETQYF
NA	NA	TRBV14	CASSHVHTISSYNEQFF
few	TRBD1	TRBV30	CAWGPGQGFEKLFF
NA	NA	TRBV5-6	CASSFYGALLHQETQYF
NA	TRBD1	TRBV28	CASSFHFYRGGTSNQPQHF
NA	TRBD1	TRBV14	CASSHPDRMGTEAFF
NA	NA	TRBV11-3	CASSLTGSEAFF
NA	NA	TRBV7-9	CASSLRVGGESYNEQFF
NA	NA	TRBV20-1	CRKRDIWEQFF
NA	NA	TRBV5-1	CASSLAGRSAPDTQYF
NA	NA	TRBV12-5	CASGSDSNYGYTF
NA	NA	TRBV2	CASSGVRQAKEAFF
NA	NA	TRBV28	CASSPDRHVYSNQPQHF
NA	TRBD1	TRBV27	CASSRLLGQGVTGELFF
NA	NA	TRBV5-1	CASSLDRHSYNSPLHF
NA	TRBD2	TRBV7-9	CASSLGSGGYNEQFF
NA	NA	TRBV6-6	CASSSQRRGGNQPQHF
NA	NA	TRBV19	CASSDPPGKRTEAFF
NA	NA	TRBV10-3	CATHYGGTYYEQYF
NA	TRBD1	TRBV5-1	CASSLEQGAGNYGYTF
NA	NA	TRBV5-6	CASSLTGTGEKNTEAFF
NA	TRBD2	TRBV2	CASSGTSGGRRNEQFF
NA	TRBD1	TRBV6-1	CASSEEDRVYEQYF
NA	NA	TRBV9	CASSVLGSFNEKLFF
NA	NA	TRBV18	CASSLNRVTPAPGELFF